This T cell receptor beta chain was recovered during a study of blood T cell repertoires in COVID-19. Germline V gene sequence: CDR1 SNHLY, CDR2 FYNNEI. The CDR3 length is 16 residues. V was clipped by 3 bases and J by 3 bases; unmatched bases: 3. Original handling: Cell counts per sample came from amplifying reference gene primers. TCRdb keeps only in-frame clones here, not all; method: immunoSEQ multiplex PCR. Clone size and the V and J calls come from that table; the DNA yielded D and trimming. This sample has about 230,000 clones; roughly 88% occur once, and the top ten carry roughly 1.4%. The clonotype originates from a woman between 35 and 50 years old who had recovered from COVID-19. V usage is TRBV2 and J usage is TRBJ2-6; TRBD1 matches 9 bases. Specimen: peripheral blood. As DNA, the CDR3 is TGTGCCAGCAGTGAGGGGACAGGGAGTGGGGCCAACGTCCTGACTTTC. Translating it yields CASSEGTGSGANVLTF.